This T cell receptor (beta chain) was sequenced during a study of PD-1 blockade in classical Hodgkin lymphoma. Whole-study findings and limits: It was reported that newly diagnosed patients had less baseline TCR diversity than healthy donors. What drove the repertoire differences, possibly disease activity or prior therapy, has not been defined.

Trimming pared 6 bases from V and 0 bases from J, leaving 10 bases between. Germline loops: CDR1 SGHRS, CDR2 YFSETQ. The CDR3 has 14 residues. For this clone: Its target is not known.

There was relapse after autologous stem cell transplantation in every patient, and there was variation in brentuximab vedotin exposure. Applied to thawed PBMCs, magnetic negative selection was the method used to isolate CD8+ T cells. Using immunoSEQ multiplex PCR, the repertoire was profiled, and TCRdb retains in-frame clones only, with some absent. The table records about 27,000 clones, roughly 88% of them present only once. The TCR comes from a human donor with classical Hodgkin lymphoma. This chain uses TRBV5-1 with TRBJ2-1; D might be TRBD2 (5 bases). The starting material was CD8+ T cells from blood, obtained at baseline. CDR3 loop: CASNGESSYNEQFF. CDR3 coding DNA: TGCGCCAGCAACGGGGAGAGCTCCTACAATGAGCAGTTCTTC. Full variable domain (missing parts from reference TRBV5-1 and TRBJ2-1): KAGVTQTPRYLIKTRGQQVTLSCSPISGHRSVSWYQQTPGQGLQFLFEYFSETQRNKGNFPGRFSGRQFSNSRSEMNVSTLELGDSALYLCASNGESSYNEQFFGPGTRLTVL.